This T cell receptor (beta chain) originates from a study of sequential checkpoint blockade in melanoma. Treatment given: randomized to nivolumab then ipilimumab (arm A) or the reverse (arm B). As regards this clone: The same CDR3 also results from other DNA sequences found in this sample.

CDR3 size: 13 residues. Germline assignment: CDR1 KGHSH and CDR2 LQKENI. Trimming cost V 3 bases and J 0 bases, with 4 bases left between them. This table comes from immunoSEQ multiplex PCR, and its TCRdb copy is limited to in-frame clones, with some not included. This table holds roughly 36,000 clones, 30% to 35% found once. The material sequenced was tumor tissue (inferred from file names), taken from a patient given nivolumab and ipilimumab in sequence. The sequence derives from a human donor with melanoma. The genes are TRBV18 and TRBJ2-3; D not certain. The CDR3 DNA follows: TGTGCCAGCTCACCCGGGAGCACAGATACGCAGTATTTT. This gives the protein CASSPGSTDTQYF. The full variable domain, rest sourced from reference TRBV18 and TRBJ2-3, is NAGVMQNPRHLVRRRGQEARLRCSPMKGHSHVYWYRQLPEEGLKFMVYLQKENIIDESGMPKERFSAEFPKEGPSILRIQQVVRGDSAAYFCASSPGSTDTQYFGPGTRLTVL.